This TCR beta chain was obtained from a study of beta chain features in type 1 diabetes. A sort by CD45RO/CCR7/CD25/CD127/CD95/CD27 yielded CD4+ naive, central memory, regulatory and stem cell-like memory cells. The authors reverse transcribed all of the isolated RNA, so sequencing captured expressed TCRB transcripts. Sequenced by immunoSEQ multiplex PCR; TCRdb stores in-frame clones only, minus some. The repertoire holds under 900,000 clones, roughly 15% seen once, with 0.02% to 0.03% in the top ten. The table lists this clone with a few counts. Its target is not known. Study-wide points: Shorter TCRB CDR3s, moderately but significantly so, marked every one of the four CD4+ subsets in Type 1 diabetes patients.

With V trimmed by 5 bases and J by 4 bases, 9 bases remained unmatched. The germline V gene has CDR1 SGHVS and CDR2 FNYEAQ. The CDR3 is 16 residues long. The chain links TRBV7-6 to TRBJ2-3; 10 bases agree with TRBD2. This sequence originates from a woman aged 18-29 years in good health. What was sequenced was naive CD4+ T cells from blood. CDR3 region: CASSPLAGPRADTQYF. CDR3 sequence (DNA): TGTGCCAGCAGCCCACTAGCGGGGCCCCGGGCAGATACGCAGTATTTT.